These 8 T cell receptor beta chains came from one sample sequenced in a study of blood T cell repertoires in COVID-19. Generated by immunoSEQ multiplex PCR, the TCRdb table keeps only in-frame clones and is missing some. The data show roughly 120,000 clones, approximately 81% seen once. What was sequenced was peripheral blood. These receptors all stem from a man older than 75 with COVID-19, enrolled during active disease.

The rearrangement uses TRBV7-9 and TRBJ1-2; possible D gene TRBD1, 5 bases. Germline assignment: CDR1 SEHNR and CDR2 FQNEAQ (reference sequence). There are 13 residues in the CDR3. V shed 1 base and J shed 8 bases, with 11 bases lying between them. For the CDR3, the DNA is TGTGCCAGCAGCTTAGGCGGACAAAGAGGCTACACCTTC. Protein: CASSLGGQRGYTF. Full variable domain (rest looked up from reference TRBV7-9 and TRBJ1-2): DTGVSQNPRHKITKRGQNVTFRCDPISEHNRLYWYRQTLGQGPEFLTYFQNEAQLEKSRLLSDRFSAERPKGSFSTLEIQRTEQGDSAMYLCASSLGGQRGYTFGSGTRLTVV.

This chain uses TRBV7-9 with TRBJ2-1; 9 positions agree with TRBD2. Germline trimming cut 1 base from V and 9 bases from J; bases unmatched to any gene: 13. The germline V gene encodes CDR1 SEHNR and CDR2 FQNEAQ (reference sequence). The CDR3 length is 17 residues. CDR3: CASSLGFAGGPFFEQFF. CDR3 nucleotide sequence: TGTGCCAGCAGCTTAGGTTTCGCGGGAGGGCCCTTCTTTGAGCAGTTCTTC.

V gene TRBV4-1 combines with J gene TRBJ2-5, with 10 bases aligning to TRBD1. Germline trimming cut 0 bases from V and 1 base from J; bases unmatched to any gene: 5. Germline lookup yields CDR1 MGHRA and CDR2 YSYEKL. CDR3 length: 17 amino acids. CDR3 amino acids: CASSQDWGQGTQETQYF. The CDR3 nucleotides are TGCGCCAGCAGCCAAGATTGGGGACAGGGGACCCAAGAGACCCAGTACTTC.

The V gene is TRBV4-1, the J gene TRBJ2-1; a possible D gene is TRBD1 (6 bases). In germline, CDR1 is MGHRA, CDR2 YSYEKL. V lost 4 bases and J 4 bases, leaving 17 bases between the germline ends. The CDR3 runs to 16 residues. CDR3: CASSPLIRDNYNEQFF. Here the CDR3 DNA reads TGCGCCAGCAGCCCTCTTATCCGGGACAATTACAATGAGCAGTTCTTC.

This clone showed up just once. This chain uses TRBV5-1 with TRBJ2-3; 14 positions match TRBD2. This CDR3 comprises 21 residues. J gave up 5 bases and V 4 bases, and 21 bases lay outside the gene matches. Germline CDR1 and CDR2: SGHRS and YFSETQ. CDR3 in amino acids: CASSPSIREPGLAGEVDTQYF. The CDR3 region has the DNA TGCGCCAGCAGCCCAAGCATACGAGAACCGGGACTAGCGGGAGAGGTAGATACGCAGTATTTT. The full variable domain, in which reference TRBV5-1 and TRBJ2-3 provide the parts outside the CDR3, is KAGVTQTPRYLIKTRGQQVTLSCSPISGHRSVSWYQQTPGQGLQFLFEYFSETQRNKGNFPGRFSGRQFSNSRSEMNVSTLELGDSALYLCASSPSIREPGLAGEVDTQYFGPGTRLTVL.

This clone occurred many times. The V and J genes are TRBV19 and TRBJ1-1; perhaps TRBD1 as D (6 bases). The ends were cut back, 3 bases at V and 3 bases at J, with 8 bases in the middle. In germline, CDR1 is LNHDA, CDR2 SQIVND (reference sequence). The CDR3 covers 13 residues. CDR3 in DNA: TGTGCCAGTAGTATCACAGGGTACACTGAAGCTTTCTTT. Translated: CASSITGYTEAFF. The full variable domain, with the rest looked up from reference TRBV19 and TRBJ1-1, is DGGITQSPKYLFRKEGQNVTLSCEQNLNHDAMYWYRQDPGQGLRLIYYSQIVNDFQKGDIAEGYSVSREKKESFPLTVTSAQKNPTAFYLCASSITGYTEAFFGQGTRLTVV.

The chain recombines TRBV9 with TRBJ2-7, with 11 bases fitting TRBD1. Losses at the gene ends were 3 bases for V and 3 bases for J; bases not matched to a gene: 2. Per germline, CDR1 SGDLS and CDR2 YYNGEE. This CDR3 is 14 amino acids long. The chain's CDR3 is CASSAGTGGYEQYF. The CDR3 DNA follows: TGTGCCAGCAGCGCCGGGACAGGGGGCTACGAGCAGTACTTC.

The J gene is TRBJ2-5, the V gene TRBV7-2; 11 bases align to TRBD2. V shed 6 bases and J 5 bases; nucleotides not matched to a gene: 8. CDR1 and CDR2 (germline): SGHTA, FQGNSA. CDR3 length equals 15 residues. CDR3 coding DNA: TGTGCCAGCAGATCGGGGACTAGCGGAGGGGAGACCCAGTACTTC. Protein: CASRSGTSGGETQYF.